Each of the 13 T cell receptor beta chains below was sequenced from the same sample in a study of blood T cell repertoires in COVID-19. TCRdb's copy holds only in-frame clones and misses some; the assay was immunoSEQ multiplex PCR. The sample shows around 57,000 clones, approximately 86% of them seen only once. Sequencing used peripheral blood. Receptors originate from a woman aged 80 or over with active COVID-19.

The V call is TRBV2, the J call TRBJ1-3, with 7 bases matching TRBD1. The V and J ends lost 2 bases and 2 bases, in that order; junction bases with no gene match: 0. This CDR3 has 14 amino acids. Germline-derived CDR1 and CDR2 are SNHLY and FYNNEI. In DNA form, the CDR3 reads TGTGCCAGCAGTGAACAGGGGGCTGGAAACACCATATATTTT. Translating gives CASSEQGAGNTIYF.

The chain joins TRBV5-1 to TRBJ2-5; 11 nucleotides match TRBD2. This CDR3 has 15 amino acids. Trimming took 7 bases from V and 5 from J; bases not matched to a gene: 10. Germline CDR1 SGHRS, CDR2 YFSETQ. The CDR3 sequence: CASLTSGAPGETQYF. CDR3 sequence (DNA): TGCGCCAGCTTGACTAGCGGGGCTCCGGGGGAGACCCAGTACTTC.

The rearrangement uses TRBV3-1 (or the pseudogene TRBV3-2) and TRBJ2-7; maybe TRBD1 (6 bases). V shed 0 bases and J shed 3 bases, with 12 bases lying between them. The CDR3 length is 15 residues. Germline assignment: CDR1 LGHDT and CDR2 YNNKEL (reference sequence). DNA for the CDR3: TGTGCCAGCAGCCAAGATCACAGGGAAGGCTACGAGCAGTACTTC. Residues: CASSQDHREGYEQYF.

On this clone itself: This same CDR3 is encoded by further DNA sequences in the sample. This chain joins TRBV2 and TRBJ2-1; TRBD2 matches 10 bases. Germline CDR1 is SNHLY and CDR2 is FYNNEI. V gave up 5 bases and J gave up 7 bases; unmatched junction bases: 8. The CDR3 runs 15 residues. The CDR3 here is CASSRSGGAFNEQFF. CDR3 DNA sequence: TGTGCCAGCAGTCGAAGCGGGGGGGCCTTTAATGAGCAGTTCTTC.

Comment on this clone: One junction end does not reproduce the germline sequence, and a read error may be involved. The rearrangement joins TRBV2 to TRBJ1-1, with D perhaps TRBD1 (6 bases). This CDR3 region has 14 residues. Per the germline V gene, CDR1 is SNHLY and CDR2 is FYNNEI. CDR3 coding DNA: TGTGCCAGCAGTGATGGCAGGGGCAGAACTGAATCTTTCTTT. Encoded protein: CASSDGRGRTESFF.

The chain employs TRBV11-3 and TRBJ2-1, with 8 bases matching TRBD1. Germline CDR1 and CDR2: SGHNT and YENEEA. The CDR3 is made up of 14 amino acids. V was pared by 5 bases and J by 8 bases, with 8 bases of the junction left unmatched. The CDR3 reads CASSPRTGSHEQFF. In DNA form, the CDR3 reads TGTGCCAGCAGCCCCCGGACAGGGTCGCATGAGCAGTTCTTC. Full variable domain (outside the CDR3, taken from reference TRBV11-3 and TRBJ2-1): EAGVVQSPRYKIIEKKQPVAFWCNPISGHNTLYWYLQNLGQGPELLIRYENEEAVDDSQLPKDRFSAERLKGVDSTLKIQPAELGDSAVYLCASSPRTGSHEQFFGPGTRLTVL.

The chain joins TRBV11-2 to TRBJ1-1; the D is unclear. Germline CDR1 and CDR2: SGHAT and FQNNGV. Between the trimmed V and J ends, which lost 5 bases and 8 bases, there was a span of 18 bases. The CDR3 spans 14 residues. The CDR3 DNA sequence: TGTGCCAGCAGCGTCACTCCCTGGGCAGCCGAAGCTTTCTTT. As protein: CASSVTPWAAEAFF.

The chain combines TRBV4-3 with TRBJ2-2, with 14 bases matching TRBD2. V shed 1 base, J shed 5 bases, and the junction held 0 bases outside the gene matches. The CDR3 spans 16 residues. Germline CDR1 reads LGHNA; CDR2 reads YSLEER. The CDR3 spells CASSQGTSGGTGELFF. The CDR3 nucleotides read TGCGCCAGCAGCCAAGGGACTAGCGGGGGGACCGGGGAGCTGTTTTTT.

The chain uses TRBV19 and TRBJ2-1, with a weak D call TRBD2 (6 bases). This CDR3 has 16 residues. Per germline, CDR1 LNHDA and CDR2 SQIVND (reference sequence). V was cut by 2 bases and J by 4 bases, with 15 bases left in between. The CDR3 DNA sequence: TGTGCCAGTAGTATAAACAAGGGACTTAATTACAATGAGCAGTTCTTC. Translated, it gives CASSINKGLNYNEQFF.

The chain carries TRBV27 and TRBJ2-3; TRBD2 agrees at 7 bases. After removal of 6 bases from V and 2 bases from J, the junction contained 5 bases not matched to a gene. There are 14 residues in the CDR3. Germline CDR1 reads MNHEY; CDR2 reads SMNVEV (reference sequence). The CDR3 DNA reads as TGTGCCAGCAGCCCTAGCGGCGCCACAGATACGCAGTATTTT. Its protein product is CASSPSGATDTQYF.

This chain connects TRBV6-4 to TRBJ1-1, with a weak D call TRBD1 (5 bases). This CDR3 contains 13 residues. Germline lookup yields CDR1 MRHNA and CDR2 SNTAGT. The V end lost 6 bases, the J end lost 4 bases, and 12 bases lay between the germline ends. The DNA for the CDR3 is TGTGCCAGCAGCTCCAGGGAGGGCACTGAAGCTTTCTTT. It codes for CASSSREGTEAFF.

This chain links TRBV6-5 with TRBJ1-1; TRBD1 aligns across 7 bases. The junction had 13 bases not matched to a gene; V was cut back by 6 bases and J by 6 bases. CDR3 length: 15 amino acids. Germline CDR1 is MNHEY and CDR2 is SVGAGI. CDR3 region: CASSPWAGQGAEAFF. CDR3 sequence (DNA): TGTGCCAGCAGCCCATGGGCGGGTCAGGGGGCTGAAGCTTTCTTT.

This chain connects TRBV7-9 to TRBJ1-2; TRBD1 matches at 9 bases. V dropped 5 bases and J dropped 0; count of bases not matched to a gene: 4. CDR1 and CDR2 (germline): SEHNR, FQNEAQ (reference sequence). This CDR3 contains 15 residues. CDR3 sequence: CASSGGTGPNYGYTF. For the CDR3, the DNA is TGTGCCAGCAGCGGGGGGACAGGGCCTAACTATGGCTACACCTTC.